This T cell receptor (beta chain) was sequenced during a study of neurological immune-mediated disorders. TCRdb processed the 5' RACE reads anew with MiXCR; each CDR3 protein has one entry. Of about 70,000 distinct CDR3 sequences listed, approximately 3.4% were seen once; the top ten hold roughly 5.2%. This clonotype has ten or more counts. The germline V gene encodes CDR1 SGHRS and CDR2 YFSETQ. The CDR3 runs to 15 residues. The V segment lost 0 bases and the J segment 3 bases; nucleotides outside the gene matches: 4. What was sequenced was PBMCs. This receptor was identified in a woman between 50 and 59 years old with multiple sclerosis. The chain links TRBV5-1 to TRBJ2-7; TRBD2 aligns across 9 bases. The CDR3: CASSLVAGGDYEQYF. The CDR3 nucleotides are TGCGCCAGCAGCTTGGTCGCGGGAGGGGACTACGAGCAGTACTTC.